This entry describes one T cell receptor beta chain. Trimming removed 1 base from V and 1 base from J, with 10 bases in between. Germline V gene lookup returns CDR1 MGHRA and CDR2 YSYEKL. This CDR3 has 15 residues. The sample belongs to a study of preoperative IRX-2 immunotherapy in early breast cancer. Measured with immunoSEQ multiplex PCR; TCRdb has only the in-frame clones, and not every one. Among about 43,000 clones listed, around 96% were seen once. Treatment of the sample: preoperative locoregional IRX-2 cytokine immunotherapy. Preoperative locoregional IRX-2 cytokine immunotherapy was tested in the phase Ib source study.

This chain connects TRBV4-1 to TRBJ1-1; unclear D gene. The sample was tumor tissue, taken after IRX-2 immunotherapy. The sequence was collected from a human donor with breast cancer. As DNA, the CDR3 is TGCGCCAGCAGCCAAGTGCTCTTACCGAACACTGAAGCTTTCTTT. It encodes CASSQVLLPNTEAFF.